Presented here are 16 T cell receptor beta chains from one specimen sequenced in a study of cytomegalovirus exposure and HLA in healthy donors (dated by TCRdb to the late 2010s). The library came from the immunoSEQ multiplex PCR assay. For the multiplex PCR, a mixture combining 60 forward primers for TCR Vbeta segments and 13 reverse primers for TCR Jbeta segments was used. What TCRdb holds here is the immuneACCESS table cut down to in-frame rearrangements. Part of the clones is not present; checked against another copy, under half of the missing clones reflect an unresolved V gene, and the others are unexplained. The sample data list tens of thousands of clones, and approximately 80% of these were observed just once. The ten largest clones add up to roughly 3.1% of the sample. The sample consisted of PBMCs. These TCRs come from a man aged 45-65 years in good health and CMV-seronegative.

This clone was detected only a few times. V gene TRBV9 combines with J gene TRBJ2-7; 9 bases are a match to TRBD1. The CDR3 is 16 residues long. With 2 bases clipped from V and 5 bases from J, the junction kept 11 bases outside the gene matches. From germline, CDR1 is SGDLS and CDR2 YYNGEE. The CDR3 reads CASSVGPGQGFNEQYF. The CDR3 DNA reads as TGTGCCAGCAGCGTGGGACCAGGACAGGGGTTTAACGAGCAGTACTTC.

The chain uses TRBV19 and TRBJ2-5, with D perhaps TRBD1 (5 bases). There are 14 residues in the CDR3. CDR1 LNHDA and CDR2 SQIVND come from the germline V gene (reference sequence). V was shortened by 5 bases and J by 5 bases, with 15 bases between the two germline ends. CDR3 in DNA: TGTGCCAGTAGTGCCAGGGAAGAGAGGGAGACCCAGTACTTC. Encoded protein: CASSAREERETQYF.

The J gene is TRBJ2-2, the V gene TRBV5-1; 7 bases are shared with TRBD1. This CDR3 comprises 15 residues. Germline values: CDR1 SGHRS, CDR2 YFSETQ. With V trimmed by 3 bases and J by 4 bases, 6 bases remained unmatched. The CDR3 protein is CASSSETGITGELFF. For the CDR3, the DNA is TGCGCCAGCAGCTCGGAGACAGGGATCACCGGGGAGCTGTTTTTT.

Details on this clone: At one end, the junction sequence differs from germline, possibly due to a read error. The V gene is TRBV29-1, the J gene TRBJ1-1; 8 nucleotides line up with TRBD1. This CDR3 comprises 14 residues. Germline V gene data show CDR1 as SQVTM and CDR2 as ANQGSEA. CDR3 sequence (DNA): TGCAGCGTAGACACAGGGGGGAGGAACACTGAAGCTCTCTTT. Its translation: CSVDTGGRNTEALF.

This chain connects TRBV28 to TRBJ2-5; maybe TRBD1 (5 bases). Trimming stripped 4 bases from V and 5 bases from J, with 11 bases between. Germline V CDR1 and CDR2: MDHEN, SYDVKM. CDR3 size: 13 residues. DNA for the CDR3: TGTGCCAGCAGTTGGACATCCGTGGAGACCCAGTACTTC. Amino acids: CASSWTSVETQYF.

The rearrangement joins TRBV5-4 to TRBJ1-3, with 9 bases lining up with TRBD1. The CDR3 covers 16 residues. V was clipped by 0 bases and J by 3 bases; unmatched bases: 4. Germline V gene data show CDR1 as SGHNT and CDR2 as YYREEE (reference sequence). CDR3: CASSLDRGLSGNTIYF. The CDR3 DNA is TGTGCCAGCAGCTTGGACAGGGGGCTAAGTGGAAACACCATATATTTT.

The DNA for the CDR3 is TGTGCCAGCAGCTCCCCCGGGGCGCAGTATTTT. The encoded protein is CASSSPGAQYF. V gene TRBV7-7 combines with J gene TRBJ2-3; D may be TRBD2 (5 bases). Germline V gives CDR1 SSHAT, CDR2 FNYEAQ (reference sequence). The CDR3 has 11 amino acids. V was clipped by 4 bases and J by 10 bases, with 9 bases between them.

The V gene is TRBV18, the J gene TRBJ1-1, with TRBD1 matching 7 bases. The CDR3 has 14 amino acids. V was clipped by 6 bases and J by 0 bases; unmatched bases: 4. Germline V gives CDR1 KGHSH, CDR2 LQKENI. The CDR3 region has the DNA TGTGCCAGCTCGAACAGGGGAATGAACACTGAAGCTTTCTTT. Translation: CASSNRGMNTEAFF.

The chain combines TRBV5-1 with TRBJ2-7; 11 bases map to TRBD2. Germline lookup yields CDR1 SGHRS and CDR2 YFSETQ. J lost 3 bases, V lost 4 bases, and 3 bases had no gene match. The CDR3 has 14 amino acids. The CDR3: CASSATSGDYEQYF. CDR3 DNA: TGCGCCAGCAGCGCGACTAGCGGGGACTACGAGCAGTACTTC.

J is TRBJ1-1 and V is TRBV7-9; 7 nucleotides line up with TRBD1. This CDR3 comprises 14 residues. CDR1 SEHNR and CDR2 FQNEAQ come from the germline V gene (reference sequence). J lost 0 bases, V lost 3 bases, and 1 base had no gene match. The CDR3, as DNA: TGTGCCAGCAGCTTGGACAGGATGAACACTGAAGCTTTCTTT. Its translation: CASSLDRMNTEAFF.

The CDR3 reads CASSPQTVARGYTF. CDR3 nucleotides: TGTGCCAGCAGTCCACAAACCGTCGCCCGTGGCTACACCTTC. V usage is TRBV2 and J usage is TRBJ1-2; no definite D call. Trimming pared 5 bases from V and 7 bases from J, leaving 17 bases between. The germline V gene encodes CDR1 SNHLY and CDR2 FYNNEI. CDR3 length: 14 residues.

This chain links TRBV18 with TRBJ2-1; D gene unclear. The CDR3 loop spans 13 amino acids. CDR1 and CDR2 (germline): KGHSH, LQKENI. Trimming stripped 1 base from V and 2 bases from J, with 3 bases between. This CDR3 reads CASSPLTYNEQFF. The CDR3 DNA reads as TGTGCCAGCTCACCACTTACCTACAATGAGCAGTTCTTC.

The chain employs TRBV5-1 and TRBJ2-2, with D possibly matching TRBD1 (5 bases). The CDR3 totals 13 residues. Trimming removed 4 bases at V and 4 bases at J, with 8 bases between. CDR1 is SGHRS and CDR2 is YFSETQ in the germline V gene. The CDR3 loop is CASSMTVTGELFF. CDR3 DNA: TGCGCCAGCAGCATGACAGTCACCGGGGAGCTGTTTTTT.

The rearrangement joins TRBV5-6 to TRBJ1-1; 9 nucleotides match TRBD1. J was trimmed by 4 bases and V by 4 bases; bases with no gene match: 8. CDR1 is SGHDT, CDR2 YYEEEE, per germline. The CDR3 has 15 residues. CDR3 coding DNA: TGTGCCAGCAGCCAGGACAGGGGATTGGGCACTGAAGCTTTCTTT. Translating it yields CASSQDRGLGTEAFF. Together with reference TRBV5-6 and TRBJ1-1, the CDR3 gives the full variable domain: DAGVTQSPTHLIKTRGQQVTLRCSPKSGHDTVSWYQQALGQGPQFIFQYYEEEERQRGNFPDRFSGHQFPNYSSELNVNALLLGDSALYLCASSQDRGLGTEAFFGQGTRLTVV.

This chain links TRBV5-6 with TRBJ2-7, with 9 bases lining up with TRBD1. This CDR3 region has 15 residues. Germline V lookup: CDR1 SGHDT, CDR2 YYEEEE. J was trimmed by 1 base and V by 0 bases; bases with no gene match: 2. Here the CDR3 DNA reads TGTGCCAGCAGCTTGGCGGGGACAGGGTCCTACGAGCAGTACTTC. This gives the protein CASSLAGTGSYEQYF.

V and J are TRBV2 and TRBJ1-4; 7 bases align to TRBD1. This CDR3 has 13 amino acids. In germline, CDR1 is SNHLY, CDR2 FYNNEI. V dropped 5 bases and J dropped 6; count of bases not matched to a gene: 3. CDR3 sequence reads: CASSRQGYEKLFF. The DNA for the CDR3 is TGTGCCAGCAGTCGACAGGGTTATGAAAAACTGTTTTTT. Using reference TRBV2 and TRBJ1-4 for the parts outside the CDR3, the full variable domain is EPEVTQTPSHQVTQMGQEVILRCVPISNHLYFYWYRQILGQKVEFLVSFYNNEISEKSEIFDDQFSVERPDGSNFTLKIRSTKLEDSAMYFCASSRQGYEKLFFGSGTQLSVL.